These 14 T cell receptor beta chains came from one sample sequenced in a study of read filtering for tumor transcriptome and immune sequencing. Molecular barcoded adaptors covering alpha/delta and beta/gamma chains were used on 400 ng RNA. TCRdb redid the calling of the reads with MiXCR, one entry per CDR3 protein. The table includes about 57,000 distinct CDR3 sequences, 20% to 25% detected once. The sequenced material came from a population of CD138-negative cells sorted from bone marrow. The receptors come from a donor aged 40 or older with multiple myeloma.

This clonotype was recorded many times. The chain is built from TRBV20-1 and TRBJ2-7; 8 positions match TRBD1. Germline V gene lookup returns CDR1 DFQATT and CDR2 SNEGSKA (reference sequence). The CDR3 contains 15 residues. V gave up 2 bases and J gave up 6 bases; unmatched junction bases: 12. In DNA, the CDR3 is TGCAGTGCTAGACCTCGTGGCAGGGGGCCGTTCGAGCAGTACTTC. Amino acids: CSARPRGRGPFEQYF.

This clonotype has only one observation. The chain combines TRBV20-1 with TRBJ1-5; 7 bases agree with TRBD1. The germline V gene encodes CDR1 DFQATT and CDR2 SNEGSKA (reference sequence). Losses at the gene ends were 6 bases for V and 7 bases for J; bases not matched to a gene: 3. The CDR3 length is 11 residues. The CDR3 DNA sequence: TGCAGTGCAACAGGGGAGCAGCCCCAGCATTTT. Translation gives CSATGEQPQHF.

About this clonotype itself: Sequence at one end of the junction differs from germline and may be a read error. This sequence joins TRBV4-1 and TRBJ1-2; possibly TRBD1 for D (5 bases). Germline values: CDR1 MGHRA, CDR2 YSYEKL. The CDR3 extends over 17 amino acids. The CDR3 DNA reads TGCGCCAGCAGCCAAGACGCAGGGCCAGGGCCAAACTATGGCTACGCCTTC. Its translation is CASSQDAGPGPNYGYAF.

This clonotype was seen repeatedly, ten times or more. The rearrangement uses TRBV12-3 or TRBV12-4 and TRBJ1-1; a possible D gene is TRBD1 (5 bases). This CDR3 is 14 amino acids long. V shed 1 base and J shed 1 base, with 7 bases lying between them. The CDR3 region has the DNA TGTGCCAGCAGTTTAGGAGGGGCGAACACTGAAGCTTTCTTT. It is translated as CASSLGGANTEAFF.

This clonotype appeared many times. The V and J genes are TRBV6-6 and TRBJ2-2; the D gene is possibly TRBD2 (5 bases). Germline V lookup: CDR1 MNHNY, CDR2 SVGAGI (reference sequence). This CDR3 spans 13 amino acids. The V and J ends lost 2 bases and 5 bases respectively, with 6 bases between them. The CDR3, as DNA: TGTGCCAGCAGTTACCGCGGGACCGGGGAGCTGTTTTTT. This sequence encodes CASSYRGTGELFF.

Ten or more counts support this clonotype. In DNA form, the CDR3 reads TGTGCCAGCAGCCAAGGGACAGGGGGCCGCGTAGAGACCCAGTACTTC. It translates to CASSQGTGGRVETQYF. The chain couples TRBV3-1 to TRBJ2-5, with 11 bases fitting TRBD1. The CDR3 length is 16 residues. Germline CDR1 reads LGHDT; CDR2 reads YNNKEL (reference sequence). V trimming: 1 base; J trimming: 4 bases; junction bases outside the gene matches: 5.

This clonotype was recorded at least ten times. The chain's CDR3 is CASSSHRGDTQYF. Here the CDR3 DNA reads TGTGCCAGCAGCTCTCACAGGGGAGATACGCAGTATTTT. V usage is TRBV7-3 and J usage is TRBJ2-3; 7 positions agree with TRBD1. J lost 5 bases, V lost 4 bases, and 3 bases had no gene match. The CDR3 has 13 residues. CDR1 SGHTA and CDR2 FQGTGA come from the germline V gene. Drawing the rest from reference TRBV7-3 and TRBJ2-3, the complete variable domain is GAGVSQTPSNKVTEKGKYVELRCDPISGHTALYWYRQSLGQGPEFLIYFQGTGAADDSGLPNDRFFAVRPEGSVSTLKIQRTERGDSAVYLCASSSHRGDTQYFGPGTRLTVL.

J is TRBJ2-3 and V is TRBV27; 11 bases map to TRBD2. This CDR3 contains 17 residues. Per germline, CDR1 MNHEY and CDR2 SMNVEV (reference sequence). The J segment lost 0 bases and the V segment lost 4 bases, leaving 6 bases of the junction unmatched. The CDR3, as DNA: TGTGCCAGCAGTTCACCGGGACTAGCGGCTAGCACAGATACGCAGTATTTT. This codes for CASSSPGLAASTDTQYF.

This clonotype was seen a few times. The V call is TRBV7-9, the J call TRBJ1-5; D remains ambiguous. The V gene's germline CDR1 is SEHNR and CDR2 FQNEAQ (reference sequence). V was shortened by 1 base and J by 5 bases, with 3 bases between the two germline ends. The CDR3 sequence is 12 residues long. CDR3 protein: CASSLGDQPQHF. CDR3 coding DNA: TGTGCCAGCAGCTTAGGGGATCAGCCCCAGCATTTT.

This rearrangement joins TRBV5-1 to TRBJ2-3; no clear D. With 0 bases removed from V and 5 bases from J, the gap between germline ends came to 1 base. The CDR3 loop spans 11 amino acids. The germline CDR1 and CDR2 sequences are SGHRS and YFSETQ. Here the CDR3 reads CASSLEDTQYF. The CDR3 DNA reads as TGCGCCAGCAGCTTGGAAGATACGCAGTATTTT.

This clonotype was counted at least ten times. V and J are TRBV28 and TRBJ1-5, with D perhaps matching TRBD1 (6 bases). V lost 11 bases and J lost 3, with 11 bases in between. Germline CDR1 is MDHEN and CDR2 is SYDVKM. The CDR3 spans 12 residues. CDR3 region: CARGTYNQPQHF. CDR3 nucleotides: TGTGCCCGAGGGACATACAATCAGCCCCAGCATTTT.

This clonotype has a count of ten or more. This chain joins TRBV18 and TRBJ1-2, with a weak D call TRBD1 (6 bases). CDR3 length: 14 residues. Looked up from germline, CDR1 is KGHSH and CDR2 is LQKENI. V gave up 5 bases and J gave up 8 bases, with 18 bases separating them. The CDR3 DNA reads TGTGCCAGCTCAGCCGCAGGGGACTCTGGAGGCTACACCTTC. Translating gives CASSAAGDSGGYTF.

This clonotype occurred once. V and J are TRBV7-9 and TRBJ2-1; 12 positions match TRBD2. CDR3 length: 16 amino acids. The germline CDR1 and CDR2 sequences are SEHNR and FQNEAQ (reference sequence). V shed 5 bases, J shed 9 bases, and the junction held 11 bases outside the gene matches. This chain's CDR3 is CASSPSGLAGGSEQFF. In DNA, the CDR3 is TGTGCCAGCAGCCCCTCGGGTCTAGCGGGGGGGAGTGAGCAGTTCTTC.

In its sample, this clonotype was seen a few times. This chain uses TRBV13 with TRBJ1-5; perhaps TRBD1 as D (6 bases). With 2 bases removed from V and 1 base from J, the gap between germline ends came to 6 bases. The CDR3 totals 14 residues. Germline V gene sequence: CDR1 PRHDT, CDR2 FYEKMQ (reference sequence). The CDR3 DNA sequence: TGTGCCAGCAGCTTAACAGGGAGCAATCAGCCCCAGCATTTT. Encoded protein: CASSLTGSNQPQHF.